The TCR beta chain under discussion was sequenced for a study of T cells after yellow fever vaccination. V lost 0 bases to trimming and J lost 9 bases, with 6 bases between them. Germline V gives CDR1 DFQATT, CDR2 SNEGSKA (reference sequence). The CDR3 covers 11 residues. Making TCR cDNA involved 5'RACE template switching, which added UMIs and a universal primer site. TCRdb passed the 5' RACE reads through MiXCR, listing each CDR3 protein once. The table lists around 340,000 distinct CDR3 sequences, 8.7% of them singletons. This clonotype was detected many times. The sample consisted of PBMCs, taken on the day of the first yellow fever vaccination. This receptor was taken from a man aged 18 to 29 who received the YFV17D yellow fever vaccine. J is TRBJ2-1 and V is TRBV20-1; D unclear. Here the CDR3 reads CSAREGREQFF. CDR3 sequence (DNA): TGCAGTGCTAGAGAAGGGCGTGAGCAGTTCTTC.